Listed below are T cell receptor beta chains from one sample, sequenced in a study of blood T cell repertoires in COVID-19. Profiling relied on immunoSEQ multiplex PCR, and the TCRdb table lists in-frame clones only, not all of them. The repertoire holds approximately 290,000 clones, with roughly 88% as singletons. The specimen sequenced was peripheral blood. Every receptor here comes from a human donor with COVID-19, enrolled during active disease. The donor label of this sample is uncertain. Both conserved end residues are trimmed from each CDR3. A D gene is named only where the DNA matches it firmly. Size tells how often a clone was seen (once, few, many) or the class of an expanded clone, and some rows leave it out.

>TRBJ1-5|TRBV6-5|-|TRBD1
ASRSTGGVSQPQH
>TRBJ1-4|TRBV28|-|TRBD1
ASARSGTGAEKLF
>TRBJ2-7|TRBV11-2|once|TRBD2
ASSNPGTSGSYEQY
>TRBJ1-3|TRBV19|-|-
ASSGQPSGNTIY
>TRBJ2-1|TRBV3-1/TRBV3-2|-|TRBD1
ASSQTQGYNEQF
>TRBJ1-2|TRBV28|few|TRBD1
AAGLEGQGRALGYT
>TRBJ2-7|TRBV6-1|-|TRBD1
ASSEYATGVGYEQY
>TRBJ2-7|TRBV3-1/TRBV3-2|once|TRBD2
ASSQDLAGGTYEQY
>TRBJ1-2|TRBV30|-|TRBD1
AWKGVAGGFYGYT
>TRBJ1-1|TRBV19|-|-
ASSMGPNTEAF
>TRBJ1-3|TRBV7-8|-|-
ASSPTHTATGNTIY
>TRBJ1-2|TRBV28|-|-
ASSSSGRAFYGYT
>TRBJ1-5|TRBV5-1|-|-
ASSLEGDSNQPQH
>TRBJ2-4|TRBV28|-|-
ASSLQGRKVIQY
>TRBJ2-7|TRBV5-3|once|TRBD2
ARSPRLAAISYEQY
>TRBJ1-2|TRBV5-1|-|-
ASSLPDGANYGYT
>TRBJ2-7|TRBV14|-|TRBD2
ASSSTTSGSFYEQY
>TRBJ1-1|TRBV6-5|-|-
ASSYSGVETEAF
>TRBJ2-1|TRBV11-3|-|-
ASSSGFGVDNEQF
>TRBJ2-6|TRBV27|-|-
ASSLFPGQIVSGANVLT
>TRBJ2-6|TRBV29-1|-|-
SVDSGSGANVLT
>TRBJ1-2|TRBV19|-|-
ASSILTAPNYGYT
>TRBJ2-1|TRBV23-1|once|-
ASSRSGLSDEQF
>TRBJ2-1|TRBV24-1|-|TRBD2
ATSDVAGVAYNEQF
>TRBJ1-1|TRBV19|-|TRBD1
ASSTQGAMSEAF
>TRBJ2-5|TRBV28|-|-
ASSLDNQETQY
>TRBJ2-2|TRBV4-2|-|-
ASSLPQDRTGELF
>TRBJ2-7|TRBV28|-|TRBD2
ASEASGGPTYEQY
>TRBJ2-3|TRBV5-6|-|TRBD2
ASSWRTSGDKSGDTQY